Below are 10 T cell receptor beta chains sequenced from a single sample in a study of CD8 T cells in Susac syndrome. Reverse transcription of about 0.5 to 1 ug RNA used random hexamers. TCRdb reanalysed the immunoSEQ multiplex PCR reads using MiXCR and keeps one entry per CDR3 protein. This table has 300,000 to 350,000 distinct CDR3 sequences, just over 90% appearing once. The sample taken for sequencing was CD4+ T cells from PBMCs. These receptor sequences come from a human donor with multiple sclerosis.

The chain recombines TRBV4-2 with TRBJ1-4; D possibly corresponds to TRBD1 (6 bases). The CDR3 runs to 16 residues. The V end lost 3 bases, the J end lost 2 bases, and 13 bases lay between the germline ends. The germline V gene encodes CDR1 LGHNA and CDR2 YNFKEQ. The CDR3 spells CASSHAQGTTNEKLFF. The CDR3 bases are TGTGCCAGCAGCCACGCACAGGGAACGACTAATGAAAAACTGTTTTTT.

V is TRBV5-6 and J is TRBJ2-7; the D gene is possibly TRBD2 (5 bases). The CDR3 sequence is 13 residues long. V shed 3 bases and J shed 6 bases, with 13 bases lying between them. In germline, CDR1 is SGHDT, CDR2 YYEEEE. The CDR3 nucleotides are TGTGCCAGCAGCTCCTGGACTCCCCCCGAGCAGTACTTC. It encodes CASSSWTPPEQYF. Full variable domain (remainder filled in from reference TRBV5-6 and TRBJ2-7): DAGVTQSPTHLIKTRGQQVTLRCSPKSGHDTVSWYQQALGQGPQFIFQYYEEEERQRGNFPDRFSGHQFPNYSSELNVNALLLGDSALYLCASSSWTPPEQYFGPGTRLTVT.

The V call is TRBV3-1, the J call TRBJ2-1; 10 nucleotides match TRBD2. CDR1 and CDR2 from the germline V gene are LGHDT and YNNKEL (reference sequence). Trimming took 0 bases from V and 10 from J; bases not matched to a gene: 6. This CDR3 contains 15 residues. CDR3 nucleotides: TGTGCCAGCAGCCAAGATGTAGCGGGGGGCCGGGAGCAGTTCTTC. Translating it yields CASSQDVAGGREQFF.

The chain recombines TRBV27 with TRBJ2-7; unclear D gene. Trimming took 1 base from V and 7 from J, leaving 11 bases between them. Germline CDR1 and CDR2: MNHEY and SMNVEV (reference sequence). This CDR3 is built from 13 residues. CDR3 bases: TGTGCCAGCAGTTTATTGGGGATGGGGGAGCAGTACTTC. Translated: CASSLLGMGEQYF.

The rearrangement uses TRBV6-1 and TRBJ2-7, with 8 bases aligning to TRBD2. The ends lost 7 bases at V and 7 bases at J; junction bases unmatched: 18. This CDR3 has 16 amino acids. Germline V CDR1 and CDR2: MNHNS, SASEGT. The CDR3 DNA reads as TGTGCCAGCACCTATGGGGGGAGCGGGGGTTCTCGGGAGCAGTACTTC. Amino acids: CASTYGGSGGSREQYF.

This chain joins TRBV6-5 and TRBJ2-1; the match to TRBD1 covers 9 bases. J was trimmed by 8 bases and V by 4 bases; bases with no gene match: 9. Germline CDR1 MNHEY, CDR2 SVGAGI. CDR3 length equals 15 residues. The CDR3 is CASSSRQGGRDEQFF. In nucleotides, the CDR3 is TGTGCCAGCAGTTCCCGACAGGGGGGTCGGGATGAGCAGTTCTTC.

The chain has TRBV3-1 and TRBJ2-7, with 7 bases identical to TRBD1. Germline CDR1 reads LGHDT; CDR2 reads YNNKEL (reference sequence). V was pared by 7 bases and J by 6 bases, with 9 bases of the junction left unmatched. The CDR3 is made up of 13 amino acids. In nucleotides, the CDR3 is TGTGCCAGCACCCGAGGGACAGCCTTCGAGCAGTACTTC. It yields the protein CASTRGTAFEQYF.

DNA for the CDR3: TGCGCCAGCAGCTTTGCAGACCACCAAGAGACCCAGTACTTC. This sequence encodes CASSFADHQETQYF. The chain combines TRBV5-1 with TRBJ2-5; D is uncertain. Germline V lookup: CDR1 SGHRS, CDR2 YFSETQ. Trimming left V 2 bases short and J 0 bases short, with 8 bases between. This CDR3 spans 14 amino acids.

The chain combines TRBV18 with TRBJ1-1; D is unclear. The germline V gene encodes CDR1 KGHSH and CDR2 LQKENI. This CDR3 spans 14 amino acids. The V gene lost 2 bases and the J gene lost 2 bases, with 9 bases spanning the gap. Here the CDR3 reads CASSPSRYNTEAFF. In DNA, the CDR3 is TGTGCCAGCTCACCAAGCAGATATAACACTGAAGCTTTCTTT. The full variable domain, completed using reference TRBV18 and TRBJ1-1, is NAGVMQNPRHLVRRRGQEARLRCSPMKGHSHVYWYRQLPEEGLKFMVYLQKENIIDESGMPKERFSAEFPKEGPSILRIQQVVRGDSAAYFCASSPSRYNTEAFFGQGTRLTVV.

This rearrangement joins TRBV30 to TRBJ2-7, with 7 nucleotides matching TRBD1. The CDR3 totals 11 residues. In germline, CDR1 is GTSNPN, CDR2 SVGIG (reference sequence). J gave up 12 bases and V 0 bases, and 5 bases lay outside the gene matches. CDR3 DNA sequence: TGTGCCTGGAGTGTAGGACAGGCCATGTACTTC. Translation gives CAWSVGQAMYF.